This T cell receptor (beta chain) came from a study of cytomegalovirus exposure and HLA in healthy donors. Overall study context: Early released data had about 80 million unique TCRs, all coming from HLA-typed donors. The study's findings and limits: Sequencing artifact likely explains a cluster of highly shared sequence variants. Segments of the TCR beta V type were, in most cases, productive about 90% or about 30% of the time in an earlier analysis.

This clone has a single count. The antigen is undetermined. A multiplex PCR was run with 60 Vbeta primers and 13 Jbeta primers. Method: immunoSEQ multiplex PCR; TCRdb's copy keeps in-frame clones and lacks some. The sample contains 150,000 or so clones, under 85% of which appear only once. V dropped 6 bases and J dropped 3 bases, with 15 bases sitting between them. Germline CDR1 MNHEY, CDR2 SVGAGI. CDR3 size: 15 residues. Sequenced material: PBMCs. The source of this sequence is a young woman in good health and CMV-seronegative. The chain combines TRBV6-5 with TRBJ1-5; D not certain. In DNA, the CDR3 is TGTGCCAGCAGACCCCTCCGGGGAGTCAATCAGCCCCAGCATTTT. Translating it yields CASRPLRGVNQPQHF.